This TCR beta chain stems from a study of early T cells in non-severe SARS-CoV-2 infection. On the study more broadly: With bulk RNA from unsorted whole blood as input, sequencing yielded unpaired chains. General study results and limits: Database matching using VDJdb favored anti-spike CD8 responses, with private and CD4 specificities left missing.

This clonotype was seen repeatedly, ten times or more. Its cognate antigen is unknown. Each cDNA molecule carried a unique molecular identifier. TCRdb re-derived calls from the 5' RACE reads in MiXCR, one entry per CDR3 protein. Here the sample spans approximately 71,000 distinct CDR3 sequences, approximately 12% being singletons. Trimming took 8 bases from V and 0 from J, leaving 23 bases between them. Germline-derived CDR1 and CDR2 are ENHRY and SYGVKD. CDR3 length equals 18 residues. The receptor's source is an adult who was a healthcare worker with PCR-confirmed SARS-CoV-2 infection or an uninfected control (not recorded which). V and J are TRBV10-3 and TRBJ2-1; perhaps TRBD2 as D (7 bases). Sequenced material: whole blood. The CDR3 loop reads CAIGPRGGTHHSYNEQFF. CDR3 nucleotide sequence: TGTGCCATCGGGCCCCGCGGGGGCACACACCACTCCTACAATGAGCAGTTCTTC.